In this sample, the clone carrying this T cell receptor beta chain turned up a few times. Its antigen is not identified. The protocol was immunoSEQ multiplex PCR, while the TCRdb copy is restricted to in-frame clones and leaves out a portion. Among around 82,000 clones, 85% to 90% were seen once, and the ten largest hold about 0.72%. These data originate in a study of OX40 agonist ivuxolimab in advanced cancers. The study, taken as a whole, reports: Both blood CD4+ and CD8+ T cells showed clonal growth by week 6 at 0.1 to 3.0 mg/kg. Mean expanded clone counts were higher in CD8+ than CD4+ T cells.

V gave up 2 bases and J gave up 6 bases, with 8 bases separating them. The germline V gene encodes CDR1 GTSNPN and CDR2 SVGIG (reference sequence). The CDR3 totals 12 residues. Source: CD4+ or CD8+ T cells sorted from blood, taken in a trial of the OX40 agonist ivuxolimab. This sequence originates from an adult with an advanced solid tumor such as melanoma, head and neck, liver or kidney cancer. J is TRBJ1-5 and V is TRBV30; TRBD1 might be the D (5 bases). The CDR3 here is CAWSSGGQPQHF. The CDR3 coding sequence is TGTGCCTGGAGTTCGGGGGGTCAGCCCCAGCATTTT.